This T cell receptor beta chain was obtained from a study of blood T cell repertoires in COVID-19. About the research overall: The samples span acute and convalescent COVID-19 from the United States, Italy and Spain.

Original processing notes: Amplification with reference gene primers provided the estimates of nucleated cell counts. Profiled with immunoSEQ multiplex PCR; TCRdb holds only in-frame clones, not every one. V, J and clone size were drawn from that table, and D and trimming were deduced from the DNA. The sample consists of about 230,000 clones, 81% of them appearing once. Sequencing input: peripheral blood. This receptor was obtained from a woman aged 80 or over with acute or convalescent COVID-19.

The CDR3 here is CASSLGTGGNQPQHF. CDR3 in DNA: TGTGCCAGCAGCTTGGGTACAGGAGGGAATCAGCCCCAGCATTTT. The chain joins TRBV7-9 to TRBJ1-5; possibly TRBD1 for D (5 bases). CDR1 is SEHNR, CDR2 FQNEAQ, per germline (reference sequence). This CDR3 region has 15 residues. Between the trimmed V and J ends, which lost 3 bases and 4 bases, there was a span of 13 bases.